Following are 10 T cell receptor beta chains from one sample sequenced in a study of T cell responses to AZD1222 COVID-19 vaccine. The protocol was immunoSEQ multiplex PCR, while the TCRdb copy is restricted to in-frame clones and leaves out a portion. The data show about 96,000 clones, with about nine tenths seen just once and approximately 25% held by the top ten. Specimen: peripheral blood, collected on day 0 of AZD1222 vaccination. These receptors all come from an adult in good health.

The chain links TRBV7-8 to TRBJ2-7; perhaps TRBD1 as D (6 bases). The germline V and J ends were trimmed by 4 bases and 7 bases, with 20 bases remaining between them. This CDR3 contains 15 residues. Germline lookup yields CDR1 SGHVS and CDR2 FQNEAQ. The CDR3 reads CASSSHRDISREQYF. CDR3 sequence (DNA): TGTGCCAGCAGCTCGCACAGGGATATAAGTCGGGAGCAGTACTTC.

The chain recombines TRBV19 with TRBJ2-3; unclear D gene. This CDR3 has 14 residues. The germline CDR1 and CDR2 sequences are LNHDA and SQIVND (reference sequence). V lost 3 bases, J lost 4 bases, and 11 bases lay in between. CDR3 region: CASSIGKGSDTQYF. CDR3 nucleotide sequence: TGTGCCAGTAGTATTGGAAAGGGTTCAGATACGCAGTATTTT. The full variable domain, in which reference TRBV19 and TRBJ2-3 provide the parts outside the CDR3, is DGGITQSPKYLFRKEGQNVTLSCEQNLNHDAMYWYRQDPGQGLRLIYYSQIVNDFQKGDIAEGYSVSREKKESFPLTVTSAQKNPTAFYLCASSIGKGSDTQYFGPGTRLTVL.

V gene TRBV6-1 combines with J gene TRBJ2-5; possible D gene TRBD2, 6 bases. V was pared by 4 bases and J by 4 bases, with 19 bases between. Germline V gives CDR1 MNHNS, CDR2 SASEGT. The CDR3 spans 16 residues. Here the CDR3 DNA reads TGTGCCAGCAGTGGTTTTACCGGGGGTGCCGGAGAGACCCAGTACTTC. Its protein is CASSGFTGGAGETQYF.

This rearrangement joins TRBV24-1 to TRBJ2-3; 12 positions match TRBD1. CDR3 length: 16 residues. From germline, CDR1 is KGHDR and CDR2 SFDVKD. V trimming: 4 bases; J trimming: 3 bases; junction bases outside the gene matches: 4. DNA for the CDR3: TGTGCCACCAGTGACCGGGGACAGGGGGCTACAGATACGCAGTATTTT. Encoded protein: CATSDRGQGATDTQYF.

J is TRBJ2-3 and V is TRBV7-5; the table calls TRBD2, which could not be checked here. TRBV7-5 is an annotated pseudogene. This CDR3 has 14 amino acids. The CDR3 loop is CARSLTSGTDTQYF. The CDR3 DNA reads as TGTGCCAGAAGCTTAACTAGCGGGACAGATACGCAGTATTTT.

The chain's CDR3 is CASSLVSGSNQPQHF. For the CDR3, the DNA is TGTGCCAGCAGCTTAGTTTCCGGTAGCAATCAGCCCCAGCATTTT. V and J are TRBV7-8 and TRBJ1-5, with D hard to call. The CDR3 runs to 15 residues. The V end was cut by 1 base, the J end by 0 bases, with 7 bases between. Germline V gene sequence: CDR1 SGHVS, CDR2 FQNEAQ.

The V and J genes are TRBV19 and TRBJ2-1; 7 bases line up with TRBD2. The CDR3 runs 16 residues. Trimming took 0 bases from V and 8 from J; bases not matched to a gene: 10. Germline loops: CDR1 LNHDA, CDR2 SQIVND (reference sequence). CDR3 residues: CASSIESAGDRYEQFF. Written as DNA, the CDR3 is TGTGCCAGTAGTATAGAATCGGCGGGAGATCGTTATGAGCAGTTCTTC.

This clone has only a few counts. V gene TRBV5-4 combines with J gene TRBJ2-7; perhaps TRBD2 as D (5 bases). Trimming cost V 4 bases and J 2 bases, with 19 bases left between them. Per the germline V gene, CDR1 is SGHNT and CDR2 is YYREEE (reference sequence). The CDR3 consists of 16 residues. The CDR3 DNA is TGTGCCAGCAGCCCTACGCCTAGCCGTGTAACCTACGAGCAGTACTTC. The encoded protein is CASSPTPSRVTYEQYF.

The chain links TRBV12-3 or TRBV12-4 to TRBJ1-3; the D is unclear. V was shortened by 11 bases and J by 5 bases, with 16 bases between the two germline ends. There are 13 residues in the CDR3. The CDR3 here is CAHREGERNTIYF. The CDR3, as DNA: TGTGCCCATAGGGAGGGAGAGAGAAACACCATATATTTT.

The CDR3 DNA follows: TGTGCCAGCTCACCCCACCCGGAGAACACTGAAGCTTTCTTT. Amino acid sequence: CASSPHPENTEAFF. The genes are TRBV18 and TRBJ1-1; D unresolved. Germline CDR1 reads KGHSH; CDR2 reads LQKENI. This CDR3 is 14 amino acids long. V was clipped by 3 bases and J by 1 base, with 9 bases between them.